The TCR beta chain described here comes from a study of T cell responses to AZD1222 COVID-19 vaccine. Repertoires were generated with immunoSEQ multiplex PCR, while TCRdb's copy carries only in-frame clones and drops some. The sample lists roughly 150,000 clones, approximately 86% occurring once. Notes on the study in general: Unmutated variant regions are reportedly targeted by nearly half of spike-specific TCRs. After two AZD1222 doses, spike-specific TCR breadth and depth rose versus day 0.

For this clone: Its antigen remains unidentified.

The CDR3 spans 16 residues. Germline V CDR1 and CDR2: SGHRS, YFSETQ. V lost 4 bases and J 0 bases, leaving 17 bases between the germline ends. This TCR was recovered from an adult who had recovered from COVID-19. This chain uses TRBV5-1 with TRBJ2-7; the D call may be TRBD1 or TRBD2 (5 bases each). The sequencing used peripheral blood, collected after recovery from COVID-19. The CDR3 DNA sequence: TGCGCCAGCAGCCCGCTTTTGAGGGACCCCTCCTACGAGCAGTACTTC. Protein sequence: CASSPLLRDPSYEQYF.